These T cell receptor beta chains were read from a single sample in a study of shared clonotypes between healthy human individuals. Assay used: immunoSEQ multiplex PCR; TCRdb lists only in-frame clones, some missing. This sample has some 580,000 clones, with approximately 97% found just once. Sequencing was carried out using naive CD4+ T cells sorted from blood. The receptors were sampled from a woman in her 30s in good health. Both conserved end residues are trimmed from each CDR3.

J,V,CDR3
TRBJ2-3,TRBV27,ASSLGSSRPSTDTQY
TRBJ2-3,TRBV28,ASSQTASSTDTQY
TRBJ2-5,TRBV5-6,ASSLAGQGGLGAETQY
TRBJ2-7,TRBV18,ASSPLFVFAYEQY
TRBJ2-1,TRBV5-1,ASSLTTGTAYNEQF
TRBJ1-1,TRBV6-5,ASNGLDTEAF
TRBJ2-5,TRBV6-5,ASSWTGISETQY
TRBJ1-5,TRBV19,ASSIHGGGAYSNQPQH
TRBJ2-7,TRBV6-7,ASSDDRSYEQY
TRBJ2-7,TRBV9,ASSVGLADSYEQY
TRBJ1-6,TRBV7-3,ASSLSSTAEAPLH
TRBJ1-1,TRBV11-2,ASSLTVNTEAF
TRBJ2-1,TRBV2,ASSVRPNYNEQF
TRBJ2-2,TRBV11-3,ASSLDGQGAGGELF
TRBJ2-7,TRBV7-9,ASSLEGLAGGEQY
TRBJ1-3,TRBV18,ASSPAQGLADTIY
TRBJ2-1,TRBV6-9,ASSYSTLAGLEQF
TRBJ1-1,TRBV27,ATREGTGSTEAF
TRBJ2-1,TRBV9,ASSVTSGRLNEQF
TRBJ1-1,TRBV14,ASSQDAGISEAF
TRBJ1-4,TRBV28,ASSGTATNEKLF
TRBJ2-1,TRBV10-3,AISNKLAGVAYNEQF
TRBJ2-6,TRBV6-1,ASSEWGLASGANVLT
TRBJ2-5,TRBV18,ASSPPSQETQY
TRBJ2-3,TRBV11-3,ASSLGAARDGADTQY
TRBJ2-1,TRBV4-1,ASSQDPGTRYNEQF
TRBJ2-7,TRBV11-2,ASSTFKTSGRGYEQY
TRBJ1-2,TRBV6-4,ASSPKLQGAQVFGYT
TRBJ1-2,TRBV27,ASRPDRVDYGYT
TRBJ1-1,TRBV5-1,ASRVAGENTEAF
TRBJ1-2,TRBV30,AWSASNGYT
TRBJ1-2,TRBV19,ASSIGDGANYGYT
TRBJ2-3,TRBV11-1,ASSFNRDTQY
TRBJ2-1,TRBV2,ASSKSGSSYNEQF
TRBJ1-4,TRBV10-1,ASLDEGEKLF
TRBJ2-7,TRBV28,ASSKRGGTGVIGVSYEQY
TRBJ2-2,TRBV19,ASSIVAGGSTGELF
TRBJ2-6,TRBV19,ASSIGAGKVGPGANVLT
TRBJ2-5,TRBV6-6,ASSSREWRETQY